This T cell receptor beta chain was recorded in a study of blood T cell repertoires in COVID-19. The data were produced by immunoSEQ multiplex PCR, yet TCRdb's version contains in-frame clones alone and is incomplete. The sample has about 160,000 clones, 85% to 90% seen once. Germline V gene lookup returns CDR1 KGHSH and CDR2 LQKENI. The CDR3 loop spans 13 amino acids. V was trimmed by 2 bases and J by 2 bases, leaving 7 bases between them. The chain has TRBV18 and TRBJ2-7; D remains ambiguous. This clonotype originated in a woman between 65 and 79 years old with COVID-19, enrolled during active disease. The sequenced sample consisted of peripheral blood. The CDR3 loop reads CASSPDPTYEQYF. The CDR3 DNA reads as TGTGCCAGCTCACCAGATCCTACCTACGAGCAGTACTTC.